The clone carrying this TCR beta chain was observed many times. The sample comes from a study of regulatory T cells in long-lasting Graves disease. Noted time point: newly diagnosed GD, antithyroid drugs for less than 3 months. PBMC-derived RNA was used for the TCR library. Both iRepertoire HTBI primers and Arm-PCR of CDR3 regions were used to build the TCR beta libraries. TCRdb reprocessed the multiplex PCR reads with MiXCR, giving one entry per CDR3 protein. The sample carries some 600,000 distinct CDR3 sequences, roughly a sixth recorded once. V gave up 2 bases and J gave up 2 bases; unmatched junction bases: 6. Germline values: CDR1 LGHDT, CDR2 YNNKEL (reference sequence). This CDR3 region has 16 residues. These data also featured in a second study, about T cells in Graves' hyperthyroidism and ophthalmopathy. That source notes: Reasons for excluding patients were uncontrolled infection, other autoimmune disease, pregnancy or lactation. The HTBI set primed first-round TCR CDR3 RT-PCR.

The genes are TRBV3-1 and TRBJ2-7; 10 bases agree with TRBD2. This specimen was peripheral blood mononuclear cells (PBMCs), taken at new diagnosis, from a patient treated with antithyroid drugs. The sequence was obtained from a man younger than 30 with Graves disease. CDR3 in amino acids: CASSQFGTSGTYEQYF. The CDR3 coding sequence is TGTGCCAGCAGCCAATTCGGCACTAGCGGGACCTACGAGCAGTACTTC.